A single sample is the source of the 18 T cell receptor beta chains below, sequenced in a study of T cell responses to AZD1222 COVID-19 vaccine. Repertoires were generated with immunoSEQ multiplex PCR, while TCRdb's copy carries only in-frame clones and drops some. The table includes tens of thousands of clones, roughly nine tenths detected once. This material consisted of peripheral blood, taken 28 days after the second AZD1222 dose. The receptors come from an adult who received the AZD1222 COVID-19 vaccine.

In its sample, this clone was seen a few times. The V gene is TRBV9, the J gene TRBJ1-2; maybe TRBD1 (6 bases). V lost 3 bases, J lost 3 bases, and 12 bases lay in between. Germline V CDR1 and CDR2: SGDLS, YYNGEE. This CDR3 contains 14 residues. This chain's CDR3 is CASSARGGDYGYTF. CDR3 sequence (DNA): TGTGCCAGCAGCGCCCGAGGGGGGGACTATGGCTACACCTTC.

This clone was picked up one time. The chain has TRBV6-1 and TRBJ2-1; TRBD2 aligns across 9 bases. The CDR3 totals 16 residues. Per germline, CDR1 MNHNS and CDR2 SASEGT. Germline trimming cut 0 bases from V and 8 bases from J; bases unmatched to any gene: 8. As DNA, the CDR3 is TGTGCCAGCAGTGAAGCTTCGGTAGCGGGAGTCGATGAGCAGTTCTTC. It encodes CASSEASVAGVDEQFF.

This chain connects TRBV29-1 to TRBJ1-3, with D unclear. Looked up from germline, CDR1 is SQVTM and CDR2 is ANQGSEA. CDR3 length: 11 residues. V was cut by 1 base and J by 4 bases, with 2 bases left in between. CDR3 bases: TGCAGCGTTGAAGCAGGAAACACCATATATTTT. Residues: CSVEAGNTIYF. The variable domain in full, completed from reference TRBV29-1 and TRBJ1-3, reads SAVISQKPSRDICQRGTSLTIQCQVDSQVTMMFWYRQQPGQSLTLIATANQGSEATYESGFVIDKFPISRPNLTFSTLTVSNMSPEDSSIYLCSVEAGNTIYFGEGSWLTVV.

This sequence joins TRBV7-2 and TRBJ2-1; D is perhaps TRBD2 (5 bases). CDR1 and CDR2 (germline): SGHTA, FQGNSA. This CDR3 contains 15 residues. Trimming shortened V by 1 base and J by 5 bases, and 12 bases separated the two germline ends. Written as DNA, the CDR3 is TGTGCCAGCAGCTTAGGCTGGAGGAAACACAATGAGCAGTTCTTC. It encodes CASSLGWRKHNEQFF.

This clone is a singleton in its sample. This chain joins TRBV7-8 and TRBJ2-7, with D unclear. Germline V CDR1 and CDR2: SGHVS, FQNEAQ. CDR3 length equals 12 residues. V lost 8 bases and J lost 3, with 11 bases in between. This CDR3 is CASGLKHYEQYF. CDR3 bases: TGTGCCAGCGGGTTAAAGCACTACGAGCAGTACTTC. Full variable domain (remainder filled in from reference TRBV7-8 and TRBJ2-7): GAGVSQSPRYKVAKRGQDVALRCDPISGHVSLFWYQQALGQGPEFLTYFQNEAQLDKSGLPSDRFFAERPEGSVSTLKIQRTQQEDSAVYLCASGLKHYEQYFGPGTRLTVT.

V gene TRBV10-1 combines with J gene TRBJ2-7, with 12 positions matching TRBD2. Germline CDR1 WNHNN, CDR2 SYGVQD (reference sequence). CDR3 length: 23 residues. The trim removed 2 bases at V and 0 bases at J, leaving 23 bases unmatched. In DNA form, the CDR3 reads TGCGCCAGCAGTGAGACCTGGGACGGACGGACTAGCGGGACAAATACTCTCTCCTACGAGCAGTACTTC. Amino acids: CASSETWDGRTSGTNTLSYEQYF.

The chain uses TRBV6-1 and TRBJ2-7; D is unresolved. This CDR3 spans 12 amino acids. Trimming pared 1 base from V and 5 bases from J, leaving 6 bases between. CDR1 is MNHNS, CDR2 SASEGT, per germline. The CDR3 region is CASSEGRNEQYF. The CDR3 DNA follows: TGTGCCAGCAGTGAAGGACGGAACGAGCAGTACTTC.

The J gene is TRBJ1-5, the V gene TRBV7-9; D perhaps matches TRBD1 (5 bases). The CDR3 contains 13 residues. V lost 4 bases, J lost 7 bases, and 11 bases lay in between. Germline loops: CDR1 SEHNR, CDR2 FQNEAQ (reference sequence). CDR3 in amino acids: CASSSDSLQPQHF. CDR3 nucleotides: TGTGCCAGCAGCTCAGACAGTCTACAGCCCCAGCATTTT.

The chain recombines TRBV11-1 with TRBJ1-2; weak D call: TRBD1 (5 bases). The CDR3 is made up of 14 amino acids. CDR1 is SGHAT, CDR2 FQDESV, per germline (reference sequence). V lost 2 bases and J 8 bases, leaving 15 bases between the germline ends. In DNA form, the CDR3 reads TGTGCCAGCAGCTTATTCGGCGACAGTGAAGGCTACACCTTC. It is translated as CASSLFGDSEGYTF.

The rearrangement links TRBV2 to TRBJ2-5; possible D gene TRBD1, 6 bases. The CDR3 has 14 amino acids. V dropped 6 bases and J dropped 5 bases, with 16 bases sitting between them. Germline V CDR1 and CDR2: SNHLY, FYNNEI. The DNA for the CDR3 is TGTGCCAGCAGGGACCCTAGGGGGTTGGAGACCCAGTACTTC. It encodes CASRDPRGLETQYF.

This clone turned up a few times. The chain employs TRBV19 and TRBJ1-1; D might be TRBD1 (6 bases). The CDR3 sequence is 14 residues long. V shed 5 bases and J shed 7 bases, with 17 bases lying between them. Germline V lookup: CDR1 LNHDA, CDR2 SQIVND (reference sequence). Here the CDR3 DNA reads TGTGCCAGTAGTGCCGAGACAGGAGACGATGAAGCTTTCTTT. Amino acids: CASSAETGDDEAFF.

The CDR3 loop reads CASSRPRDRQETQYF. The CDR3 DNA sequence: TGTGCCAGCAGTCGCCCGCGGGACAGACAAGAGACCCAGTACTTC. This rearrangement joins TRBV6-6 to TRBJ2-5; tentatively, D is TRBD1 (7 bases). CDR1 MNHNY and CDR2 SVGAGI come from the germline V gene (reference sequence). With 5 bases removed from V and 2 bases from J, the gap between germline ends came to 15 bases. This CDR3 comprises 15 residues.

This rearrangement joins TRBV28 to TRBJ1-2; D might be TRBD1 (5 bases). V was pared by 6 bases and J by 5 bases, with 7 bases between. Per germline, CDR1 MDHEN and CDR2 SYDVKM. There are 11 residues in the CDR3. The CDR3 reads CASRRQYGYTF. The DNA of the CDR3 is TGTGCCAGCAGAAGACAGTATGGCTACACCTTC.

The chain uses TRBV2 and TRBJ1-6; 8 bases match TRBD1. This CDR3 is 13 amino acids long. CDR1 is SNHLY, CDR2 FYNNEI, per germline. Germline trimming cut 7 bases from V and 6 bases from J; bases unmatched to any gene: 2. This CDR3 reads CASTGQGNSPLHF. In DNA form, the CDR3 reads TGTGCCAGCACCGGACAGGGTAATTCACCCCTCCACTTT.

This clone occurred a few times. V and J are TRBV12-3 or TRBV12-4 and TRBJ1-1, with D maybe TRBD1 (5 bases). V lost 2 bases, J lost 6 bases, and 7 bases lay in between. The CDR3 spans 12 residues. CDR3 protein: CASSLPRAEAFF. The CDR3 DNA sequence: TGTGCCAGCAGTTTACCCAGGGCTGAAGCTTTCTTT.

The chain joins TRBV29-1 to TRBJ1-1, with a possible D match to TRBD1 (5 bases). Germline assignment: CDR1 SQVTM and CDR2 ANQGSEA. The CDR3 has 12 residues. Trimming shortened V by 4 bases and J by 6 bases, and 12 bases separated the two germline ends. This chain's CDR3 is CSVGRGAAEAFF. For the CDR3, the DNA is TGCAGCGTTGGGAGGGGCGCGGCTGAAGCTTTCTTT.

This clone was observed a few times. The genes are TRBV4-3 and TRBJ2-3, with 7 bases fitting TRBD1. The CDR3 sequence is 16 residues long. CDR1 is LGHNA, CDR2 YSLEER, per germline. V gave up 0 bases and J gave up 4 bases; unmatched junction bases: 7. CDR3 protein: CASSQDRQGGADTQYF. The CDR3 DNA sequence: TGCGCCAGCAGCCAAGATCGACAGGGTGGCGCAGATACGCAGTATTTT.

The J gene is TRBJ2-1, the V gene TRBV9; D is undetermined. CDR1 and CDR2 (germline): SGDLS, YYNGEE. Trimming shortened V by 4 bases and J by 10 bases, and 18 bases separated the two germline ends. The CDR3 runs 14 residues. The CDR3 region has the DNA TGTGCCAGCAGCCCCCCCCCGCGGTACGAGGAGCAGTTCTTC. Translation gives CASSPPPRYEEQFF.